Listed below are T cell receptor beta chains from one sample, sequenced in a study of cytomegalovirus exposure and HLA in healthy donors. The method was immunoSEQ multiplex PCR; TCRdb's version includes in-frame clones alone and lacks a portion of them. The sample shows roughly 160,000 clones, roughly 80% of them seen only once. Sequencing was done on a sample of PBMCs. Receptor source: a male donor in good health and CMV-seronegative. Both conserved end residues are part of each CDR3. D genes are given only for firm matches. The size entry is marked missing in some rows and otherwise reads once, few, many or a size class.

D gene: .; J gene: TRBJ1-2; clone size: .; V gene: TRBV10-1; CDR3 protein: CASSGQRFRGYTF; CDR3 DNA: TGCGCCAGCAGTGGACAGAGGTTCCGTGGCTACACCTTC
D gene: TRBD2; J gene: TRBJ2-1; clone size: .; V gene: TRBV7-9; CDR3 protein: CASSLATSGNEQFF; CDR3 DNA: TGTGCCAGCAGCTTAGCTACTAGCGGCAATGAGCAGTTCTTC
D gene: .; J gene: TRBJ2-2; clone size: .; V gene: TRBV29-1; CDR3 protein: CSVDRDYTGELFF; CDR3 DNA: TGCAGCGTTGATCGGGATTACACCGGGGAGCTGTTTTTT
D gene: TRBD1; J gene: TRBJ1-1; clone size: few; V gene: TRBV18; CDR3 protein: CASSPKDRGIPEAFF; CDR3 DNA: TGTGCCAGCTCACCGAAGGACAGGGGGATCCCTGAAGCTTTCTTT
D gene: .; J gene: TRBJ1-5; clone size: .; V gene: TRBV5-1; CDR3 protein: CASSLDVVGAGSNQPQHF; CDR3 DNA: TGCGCCAGCAGCTTGGATGTGGTCGGGGCGGGGAGCAATCAGCCCCAGCATTTT
D gene: TRBD1; J gene: TRBJ2-7; clone size: .; V gene: TRBV7-2; CDR3 protein: CASSPKGAVHEQYF; CDR3 DNA: TGTGCCAGCAGCCCAAAGGGGGCGGTCCACGAGCAGTACTTC
D gene: .; J gene: TRBJ2-1; clone size: .; V gene: TRBV11-2; CDR3 protein: CASSLTTTDEQFF; CDR3 DNA: TGTGCCAGCAGCTTAACGACAACCGATGAGCAGTTCTTC
D gene: .; J gene: TRBJ2-7; clone size: .; V gene: TRBV28; CDR3 protein: CASSLQGSSYEQYF; CDR3 DNA: TGTGCCAGCAGTTTACAAGGGAGCTCCTACGAGCAGTACTTC
D gene: .; J gene: TRBJ1-6; clone size: .; V gene: TRBV6-6; CDR3 protein: CASRDGGASYNSPLHF; CDR3 DNA: TGTGCCAGCAGAGACGGGGGGGCGTCCTATAATTCACCCCTCCACTTT
D gene: .; J gene: TRBJ2-3; clone size: .; V gene: TRBV29-1; CDR3 protein: CSVEVGADTQYF; CDR3 DNA: TGCAGCGTTGAGGTAGGGGCAGATACGCAGTATTTT
D gene: .; J gene: TRBJ1-1; clone size: few; V gene: TRBV5-1; CDR3 protein: CASSLGDMNTEAFF; CDR3 DNA: TGCGCCAGCAGCTTGGGCGACATGAACACTGAAGCTTTCTTT
D gene: .; J gene: TRBJ2-3; clone size: .; V gene: TRBV19; CDR3 protein: CASMEGVKVTDTQYF; CDR3 DNA: TGTGCCAGTATGGAAGGGGTTAAAGTAACAGATACGCAGTATTTT
D gene: .; J gene: TRBJ1-2; clone size: .; V gene: TRBV7-2; CDR3 protein: CASRQNGLAEGYTF; CDR3 DNA: TGTGCCAGCAGACAAAACGGACTGGCTGAGGGCTACACCTTC
D gene: .; J gene: TRBJ1-1; clone size: .; V gene: TRBV30; CDR3 protein: CAWMDTVNTEAFF; CDR3 DNA: TGTGCCTGGATGGACACCGTGAACACTGAAGCTTTCTTT
D gene: TRBD1; J gene: TRBJ1-1; clone size: .; V gene: TRBV27; CDR3 protein: CASSPWTGVREAFF; CDR3 DNA: TGTGCCAGCAGTCCCTGGACAGGGGTTCGTGAAGCTTTCTTT